The T cell receptor (beta chain) described here comes from a study of T cell changes during pregnancy in multiple sclerosis. With 3 bases clipped from V and 5 bases from J, the junction kept 8 bases outside the gene matches. This CDR3 region has 15 residues. The germline V gene has CDR1 SGHTA and CDR2 FQGNSA. The data were produced by immunoSEQ multiplex PCR, yet TCRdb's version contains in-frame clones alone and is incomplete. The sample yields tens of thousands of clones, about 91% seen once. The rearrangement links TRBV7-2 to TRBJ2-7; 9 bases map to TRBD2. Sample: CD4+ T cells from peripheral blood mononuclear cells, taken before pregnancy. The origin of this receptor is a female donor with multiple sclerosis, enrolled in a pregnancy study. CDR3 sequence reads: CASSFGSGRGDEQYF. The CDR3 DNA is TGTGCCAGCAGCTTCGGTAGCGGGAGAGGCGACGAGCAGTACTTC.